What follows is one TCR beta chain and its context. The germline V and J ends were trimmed by 5 bases and 6 bases, with 13 bases remaining between them. The CDR3 extends over 13 amino acids. Germline lookup yields CDR1 SEHNR and CDR2 FQNEAQ (reference sequence). The data derive from a study of blood T cell repertoires in COVID-19. Study information: The United States, Italy and Spain provided the acute and convalescent COVID-19 samples. Sources were T cells, B-cell-depleted T cells, or PBMCs; the material itself was cDNA or gDNA.

Under the authors' procedure: Estimation of nucleated cell counts was performed using reference gene primer amplification. The table came from immunoSEQ multiplex PCR; TCRdb's copy has only in-frame clones and leaves some out. The D gene and trimming were derived from the DNA, and the V and J assignments and clone size from that table. Seen here are 110,000 to 150,000 clones, approximately 87% observed once, and the top ten hold approximately 4%. The TCR comes from a woman in her 40s with acute or convalescent COVID-19. Sequencing was carried out using peripheral blood. V is TRBV7-9 and J is TRBJ1-2, with D perhaps matching TRBD1 (5 bases). CDR3 sequence reads: CASSQPATDGYTF. In DNA, the CDR3 is TGTGCCAGCAGCCAGCCCGCGACAGATGGCTACACCTTC.